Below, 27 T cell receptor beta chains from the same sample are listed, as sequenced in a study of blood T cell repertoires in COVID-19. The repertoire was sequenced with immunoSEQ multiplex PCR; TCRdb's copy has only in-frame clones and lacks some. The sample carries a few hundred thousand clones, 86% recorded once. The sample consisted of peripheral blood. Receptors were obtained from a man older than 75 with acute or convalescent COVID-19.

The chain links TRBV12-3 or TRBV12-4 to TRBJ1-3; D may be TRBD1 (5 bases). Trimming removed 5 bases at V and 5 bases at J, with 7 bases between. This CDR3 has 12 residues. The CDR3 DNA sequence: TGTGCCAGCAGTCTGGACAGAAACACCATATATTTT. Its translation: CASSLDRNTIYF.

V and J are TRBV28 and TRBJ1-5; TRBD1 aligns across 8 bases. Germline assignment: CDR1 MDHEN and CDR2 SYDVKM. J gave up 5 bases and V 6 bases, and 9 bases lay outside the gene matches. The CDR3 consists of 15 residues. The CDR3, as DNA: TGTGCCAGCAGGGTCCCGGACAGGGTTGATCAGCCCCAGCATTTT. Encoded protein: CASRVPDRVDQPQHF.

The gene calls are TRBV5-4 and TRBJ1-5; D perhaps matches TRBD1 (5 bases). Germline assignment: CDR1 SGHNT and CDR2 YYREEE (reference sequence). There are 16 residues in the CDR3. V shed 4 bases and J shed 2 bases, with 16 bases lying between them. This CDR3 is CASSQTTAGGNQPQHF. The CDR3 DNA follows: TGTGCCAGCAGCCAAACGACGGCGGGGGGCAATCAGCCCCAGCATTTT.

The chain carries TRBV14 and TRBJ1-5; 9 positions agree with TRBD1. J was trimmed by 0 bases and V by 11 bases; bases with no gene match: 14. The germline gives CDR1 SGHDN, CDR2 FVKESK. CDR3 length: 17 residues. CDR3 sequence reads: CADTRDRAYYSNQPQHF. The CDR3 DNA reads TGTGCCGATACCCGGGACAGGGCATACTATAGCAATCAGCCCCAGCATTTT.

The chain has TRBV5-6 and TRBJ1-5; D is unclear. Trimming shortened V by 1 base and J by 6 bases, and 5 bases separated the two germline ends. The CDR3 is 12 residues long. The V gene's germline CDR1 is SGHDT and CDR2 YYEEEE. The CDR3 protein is CASSLFGQPQHF. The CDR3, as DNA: TGTGCCAGCAGCTTGTTCGGTCAGCCCCAGCATTTT.

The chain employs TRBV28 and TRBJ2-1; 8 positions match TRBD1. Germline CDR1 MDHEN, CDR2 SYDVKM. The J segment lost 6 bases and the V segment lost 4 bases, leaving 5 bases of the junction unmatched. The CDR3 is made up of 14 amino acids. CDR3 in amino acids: CASSSADRVNEQFF. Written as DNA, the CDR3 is TGTGCCAGCAGTTCGGCGGACAGGGTCAATGAGCAGTTCTTC. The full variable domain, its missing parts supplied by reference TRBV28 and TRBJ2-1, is DVKVTQSSRYLVKRTGEKVFLECVQDMDHENMFWYRQDPGLGLRLIYFSYDVKMKEKGDIPEGYSVSREKKERFSLILESASTNQTSMYLCASSSADRVNEQFFGPGTRLTVL.

Here the CDR3 reads CASSSGPSFGYTF. The CDR3 DNA is TGTGCCAGCAGTTCCGGTCCTTCTTTCGGCTACACCTTC. J is TRBJ1-2 and V is TRBV28; D unclear. Germline V gene lookup returns CDR1 MDHEN and CDR2 SYDVKM. The CDR3 totals 13 residues. Trimming took off 4 bases at V and 8 bases at J, with 14 bases between the two ends.

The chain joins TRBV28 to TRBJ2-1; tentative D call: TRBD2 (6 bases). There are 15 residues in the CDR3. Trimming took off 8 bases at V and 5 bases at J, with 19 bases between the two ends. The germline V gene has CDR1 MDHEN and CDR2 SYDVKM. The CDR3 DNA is TGTGCCAGCGTTTTAGCCGGGACTGTCAACAATGAGCAGTTCTTC. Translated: CASVLAGTVNNEQFF.

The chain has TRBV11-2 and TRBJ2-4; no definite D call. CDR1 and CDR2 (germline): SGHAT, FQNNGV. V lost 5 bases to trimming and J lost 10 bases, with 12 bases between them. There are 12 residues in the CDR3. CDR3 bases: TGTGCCAGCAGCCTCCTAAACTTTATTCAGTACTTC. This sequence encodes CASSLLNFIQYF.

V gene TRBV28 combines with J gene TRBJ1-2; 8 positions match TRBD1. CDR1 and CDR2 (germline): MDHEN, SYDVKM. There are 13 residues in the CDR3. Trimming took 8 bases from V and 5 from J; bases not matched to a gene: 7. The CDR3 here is CASLSGTGYGYTF. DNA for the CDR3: TGTGCCAGCCTGTCCGGGACAGGTTATGGCTACACCTTC.

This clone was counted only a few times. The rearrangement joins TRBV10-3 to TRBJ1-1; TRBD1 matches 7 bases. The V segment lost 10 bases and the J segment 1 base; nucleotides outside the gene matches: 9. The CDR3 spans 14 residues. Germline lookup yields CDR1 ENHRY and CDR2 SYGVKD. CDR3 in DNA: TGTGCCACCGCCGACAGGGATAGGAACACTGAAGCTTTCTTT. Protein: CATADRDRNTEAFF.

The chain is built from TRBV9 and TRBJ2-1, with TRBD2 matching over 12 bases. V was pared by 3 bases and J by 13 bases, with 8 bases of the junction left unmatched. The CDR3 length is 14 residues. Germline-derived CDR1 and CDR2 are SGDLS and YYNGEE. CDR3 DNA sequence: TGTGCCAGCAGCGGCACTAGCGGGGGGTTTCCCCAGTTCTTC. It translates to CASSGTSGGFPQFF.

The CDR3 spells CASSSGMTQYF. The CDR3 DNA reads as TGTGCCAGCAGCTCCGGGATGACCCAGTACTTC. This chain uses TRBV5-5 with TRBJ2-5; TRBD2 might be the D (5 bases). The ends were cut back, 3 bases at V and 7 bases at J, with 7 bases in the middle. CDR3 length: 11 amino acids. Looked up from germline, CDR1 is SGHKS and CDR2 is YYEKEE (reference sequence).

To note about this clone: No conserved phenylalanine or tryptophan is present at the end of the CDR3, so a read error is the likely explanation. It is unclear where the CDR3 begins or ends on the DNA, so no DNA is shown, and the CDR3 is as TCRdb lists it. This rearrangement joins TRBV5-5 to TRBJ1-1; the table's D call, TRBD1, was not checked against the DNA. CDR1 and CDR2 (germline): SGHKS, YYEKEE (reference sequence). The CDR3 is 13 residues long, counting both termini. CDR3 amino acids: CASGQRVQGDEFS.

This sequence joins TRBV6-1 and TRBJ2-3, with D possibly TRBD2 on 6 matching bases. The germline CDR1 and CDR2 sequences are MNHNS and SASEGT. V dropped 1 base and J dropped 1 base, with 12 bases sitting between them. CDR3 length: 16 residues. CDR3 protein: CASSEVWGVGTDTQYF. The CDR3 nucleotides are TGTGCCAGCAGTGAAGTGTGGGGGGTGGGCACAGATACGCAGTATTTT.

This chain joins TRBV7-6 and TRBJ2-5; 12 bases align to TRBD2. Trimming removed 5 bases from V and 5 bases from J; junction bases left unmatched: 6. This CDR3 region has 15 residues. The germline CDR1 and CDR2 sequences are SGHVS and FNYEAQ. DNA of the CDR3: TGTGCCAGCAGCGCTCTAGCGGGAGGGCCGGAGACCCAGTACTTC. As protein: CASSALAGGPETQYF.

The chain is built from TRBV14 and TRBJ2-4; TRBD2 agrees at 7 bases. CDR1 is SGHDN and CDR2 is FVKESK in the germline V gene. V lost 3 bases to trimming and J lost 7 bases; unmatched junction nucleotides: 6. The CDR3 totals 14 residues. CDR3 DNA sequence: TGTGCCAGCAGCCACCTCCCGGGGGGTAACATTCAGTACTTC. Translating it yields CASSHLPGGNIQYF.

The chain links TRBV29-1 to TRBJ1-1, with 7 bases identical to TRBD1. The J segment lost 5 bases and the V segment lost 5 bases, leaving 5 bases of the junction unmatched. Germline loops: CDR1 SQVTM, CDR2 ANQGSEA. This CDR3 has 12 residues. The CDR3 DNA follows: TGCAGCGTTATCCAGGGGGTAACTGAAGCTTTCTTT. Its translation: CSVIQGVTEAFF.

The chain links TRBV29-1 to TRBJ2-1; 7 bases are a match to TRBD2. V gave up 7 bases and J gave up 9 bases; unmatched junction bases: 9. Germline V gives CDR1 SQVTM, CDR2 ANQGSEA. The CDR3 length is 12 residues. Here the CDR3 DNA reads TGCAGCGCCAGGACTAGTAGGGTTGAGCAGTTCTTC. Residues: CSARTSRVEQFF.

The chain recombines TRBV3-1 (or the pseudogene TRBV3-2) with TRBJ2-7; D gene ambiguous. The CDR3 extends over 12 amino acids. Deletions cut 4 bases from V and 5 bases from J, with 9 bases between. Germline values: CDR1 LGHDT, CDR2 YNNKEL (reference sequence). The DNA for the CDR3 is TGTGCCAGCAGCCCCTCCGAGCACGAGCAGTACTTC. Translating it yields CASSPSEHEQYF.

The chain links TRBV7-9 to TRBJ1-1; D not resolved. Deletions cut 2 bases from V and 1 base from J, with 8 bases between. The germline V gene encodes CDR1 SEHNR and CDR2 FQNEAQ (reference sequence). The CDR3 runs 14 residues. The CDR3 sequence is CASSLNYGNTEAFF. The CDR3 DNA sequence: TGTGCCAGCAGCTTAAATTACGGGAACACTGAAGCTTTCTTT.

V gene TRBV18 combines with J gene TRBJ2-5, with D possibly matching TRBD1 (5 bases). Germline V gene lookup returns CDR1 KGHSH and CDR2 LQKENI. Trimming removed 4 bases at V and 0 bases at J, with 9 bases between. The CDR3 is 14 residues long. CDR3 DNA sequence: TGTGCCAGCTCACGCCAGGGAAACCAAGAGACCCAGTACTTC. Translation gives CASSRQGNQETQYF. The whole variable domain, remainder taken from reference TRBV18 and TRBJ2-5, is NAGVMQNPRHLVRRRGQEARLRCSPMKGHSHVYWYRQLPEEGLKFMVYLQKENIIDESGMPKERFSAEFPKEGPSILRIQQVVRGDSAAYFCASSRQGNQETQYFGPGTRLLVL.

The DNA for the CDR3 is TGTGCCAGCAGTTTGAGTACGGGAGAAGCTTTCTTT. Translation gives CASSLSTGEAFF. The chain recombines TRBV28 with TRBJ1-1; D unclear. Germline-derived CDR1 and CDR2 are MDHEN and SYDVKM. The germline V and J ends were trimmed by 3 bases and 8 bases, with 10 bases remaining between them. The CDR3 is 12 amino acids.

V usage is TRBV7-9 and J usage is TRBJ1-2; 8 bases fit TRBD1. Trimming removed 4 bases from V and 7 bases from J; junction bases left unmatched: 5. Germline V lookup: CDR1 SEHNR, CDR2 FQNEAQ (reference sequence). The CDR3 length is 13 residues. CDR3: CASSYGQGRGYTF. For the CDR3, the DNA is TGTGCCAGCAGCTATGGACAGGGTCGTGGCTACACCTTC.

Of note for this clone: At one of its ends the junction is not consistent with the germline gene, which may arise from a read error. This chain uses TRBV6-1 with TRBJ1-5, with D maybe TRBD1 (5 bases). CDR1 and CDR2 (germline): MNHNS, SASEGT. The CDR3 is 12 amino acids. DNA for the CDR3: TGTGCCAGCAGTGATCCGCAGGGCCCCCCGCATTTT. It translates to CASSDPQGPPHF.

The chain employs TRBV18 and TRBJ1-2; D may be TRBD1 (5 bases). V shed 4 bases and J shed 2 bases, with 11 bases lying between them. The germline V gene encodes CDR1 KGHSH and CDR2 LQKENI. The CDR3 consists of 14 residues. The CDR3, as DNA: TGTGCCAGCTCACGACCGACAGAAAACTATGGCTACACCTTC. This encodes CASSRPTENYGYTF.

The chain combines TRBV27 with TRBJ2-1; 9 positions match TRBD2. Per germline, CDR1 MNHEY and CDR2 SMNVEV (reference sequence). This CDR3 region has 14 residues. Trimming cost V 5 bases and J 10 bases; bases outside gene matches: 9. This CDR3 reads CASSTPAGGREQFF. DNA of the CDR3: TGTGCCAGCAGTACACCGGCGGGGGGGCGCGAGCAGTTCTTC.